The entry below gives a single TCR beta chain sequence along with its context. Its antigen is still unknown. No much larger clone exists at a distance of one base, and base qualities are not known. For sequencing of the TCRbeta CDR3 region, genomic DNA was extracted from the sorted cells. The immunoSEQ Assay was used for sequencing of TCRbeta CDR3 regions. TCRdb limited this immuneACCESS table to in-frame rearrangements with V and J called. A share of clones is missing; checked studies link under half to unresolved V genes, and the rest is unexplained. This sample comprises 65,000 to 80,000 clones, 75% to 90% of them detected only once. The ten largest clones add up to over 0.35% of the sample. The trial excluded patients who had a history of autoimmune disease or who were on systemic immunosuppression. Peripheral blood for TCR sequencing was collected from all dose cohorts at baseline, on cycle 4 day 1, and on cycle 7 day 1. The samples were taken from a phase I, first-in-human, multicenter, open-label dose-escalation trial of ivuxolimab. Adults with locally advanced or metastatic melanoma, renal cell carcinoma, hepatocellular carcinoma or head and neck squamous cell carcinoma were enrolled in the trial. Before TCR sequencing, CD4+ T cells and CD8+ T cells from peripheral blood were sorted into separate populations.

V is reduced by 1 base and J by 7 bases, leaving a spacing of 14 bases between them. The germline V gene yields SGHTA for CDR1 and FQGNSA for CDR2. CDR3 length: 15 amino acids, cysteine to phenylalanine. Only CDR3 DNA remains: 45 bases, in frame from the first base. The entry originates in a study of OX40 agonist ivuxolimab in advanced cancers. Background on the whole study: The costimulatory receptor OX40 (CD134) was targeted by ivuxolimab, a fully human IgG2 agonistic monoclonal antibody. The purpose of peripheral TCRbeta sequencing was to test whether ivuxolimab changed TCR sequence diversity and led to clonal T-cell expansion. Partial responses occurred in three dose-escalation patients: two with cutaneous melanoma and one with hepatocellular carcinoma. The monotherapy dose-escalation portion (N ≈ 52 patients) of the phase I ivuxolimab trial is reported in the paper. A male proportion of almost 85% and a mean age of about 60 years, ranging from about 23 to 79, were recorded for the dose-escalation cohort. Of the approximately 50 patients in dose escalation, 19 had hepatocellular carcinoma, some 15 had melanoma, 9 had renal cell carcinoma and 9 had head and neck cancer. Prior anti-PD-1, anti-PD-L1 or anti-CTLA-4 therapy was permitted, and checkpoint inhibitors had been received by about 37% of dose-escalation patients. Intravenous ivuxolimab was administered to patients every 2 weeks at six dose levels: 0.01, 0.1, 0.3, 1.5, 3 and 10 mg/kg.

The full study reports these points: In partial responders in the 0.1-3.0 mg/kg groups, normalized peripheral clonal expansion was found to be among the lowest, especially among CD8+ T cells. The antigen specificity of the clonally expanded peripheral T cells was not determined. After ivuxolimab, more expanded clones were found on average in CD8+ T cells than in CD4+ T cells. Clonal expansion of both CD4+ and CD8+ blood T cells was observed from baseline to week 6 at doses 0.1 to 3.0 mg/kg. Low levels of normalized T-cell clonal expansion were also seen in some patients who did not respond.

This specimen consisted of CD4+ or CD8+ T cells sorted from blood, obtained in a trial of the OX40 agonist ivuxolimab. The chain was built from TRBV7-2 and TRBJ1-5; the D gene is perhaps TRBD1, on 6 matching bases. This TCR was sampled from an adult with an advanced solid tumor such as melanoma, head and neck, liver or kidney cancer. In nucleotide form, the sequence is TGTGCCAGCAGCTTAGAGGTCAGGGGAGGACAGCCCCAGCATTTT. Its protein is CASSLEVRGGQPQHF.